This section outlines one T cell receptor (beta chain) sequence together with its context. Using immunoSEQ multiplex PCR, the repertoire was profiled, and TCRdb retains in-frame clones only, with some absent. Among about 110,000 clones listed, about 88% were seen once. This sample was taken from a study of T cell responses to AZD1222 COVID-19 vaccine. Germline V CDR1 and CDR2: SGHRS, YFSETQ. J was trimmed by 6 bases and V by 4 bases; bases with no gene match: 10. The CDR3 sequence is 15 residues long. The material was peripheral blood, obtained on day 0 of AZD1222 vaccination. V and J are TRBV5-1 and TRBJ2-1; 7 bases align to TRBD2. The receptor was derived from an adult in good health. The CDR3 is CASSLRAGVSNEQFF. The CDR3, as DNA: TGCGCCAGCAGCCTCCGGGCGGGAGTGAGCAATGAGCAGTTCTTC.